The T cell receptor beta chain described here comes from a study of T cell repertoires in cytomegalovirus infection. As for the study in general: It was the public TCR beta signatures that indicated both CMV infection and matching HLA type.

TCRdb reanalysed the reads using MiXCR and keeps one entry per CDR3 protein. This table holds around 180,000 distinct CDR3 sequences, under 30% found once. The germline V gene encodes CDR1 MNHNS and CDR2 SASEGT. The ends were cut back, 9 bases at V and 3 bases at J, with 21 bases in the middle. This CDR3 has 15 amino acids. This clonotype was counted a few times. Material: PBMCs. The chain carries TRBV6-1 and TRBJ2-7; the D gene is possibly TRBD2 (5 bases). The receptor comes from a human donor in good health (CMV status not recorded). Some clones in this sample may be carry-over from other donors' samples. In nucleotides, the CDR3 is TGTGCCAGTGAAGACCCGGGGAACATACACTACGAGCAGTACTTC. Translating gives CASEDPGNIHYEQYF.